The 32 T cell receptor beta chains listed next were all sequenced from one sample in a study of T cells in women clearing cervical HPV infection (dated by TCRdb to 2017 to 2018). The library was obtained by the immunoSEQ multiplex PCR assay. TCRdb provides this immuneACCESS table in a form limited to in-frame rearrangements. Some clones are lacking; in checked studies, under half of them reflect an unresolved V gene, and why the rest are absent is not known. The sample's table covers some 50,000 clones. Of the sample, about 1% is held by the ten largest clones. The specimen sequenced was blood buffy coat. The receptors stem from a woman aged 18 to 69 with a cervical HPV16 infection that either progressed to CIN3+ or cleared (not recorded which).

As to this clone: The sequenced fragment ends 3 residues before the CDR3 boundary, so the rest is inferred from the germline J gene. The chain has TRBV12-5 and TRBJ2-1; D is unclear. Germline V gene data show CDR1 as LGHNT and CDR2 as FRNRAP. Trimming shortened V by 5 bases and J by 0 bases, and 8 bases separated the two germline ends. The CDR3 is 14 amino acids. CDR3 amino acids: CASGDPSSYNEQFF. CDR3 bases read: TGTGCTAGTGGTGATCCTAGCTCCTACAATGAG.

The CDR3 DNA, read in part, is TGTGCCAGCAGTTCGCCGGGTCGCAACGAG. This gives the protein CASSSPGRNE. In full, the CDR3 is CASSSPGRNEQYF. V usage is TRBV28 and J usage is TRBJ2-7; D is unclear. The CDR3 goes on 3 residues after the read ends, and that part is filled in from the germline J gene. Between the trimmed V and J ends, which lost 4 bases and 5 bases, there was a span of 12 bases. Per germline, CDR1 MDHEN and CDR2 SYDVKM. The CDR3 runs 13 residues.

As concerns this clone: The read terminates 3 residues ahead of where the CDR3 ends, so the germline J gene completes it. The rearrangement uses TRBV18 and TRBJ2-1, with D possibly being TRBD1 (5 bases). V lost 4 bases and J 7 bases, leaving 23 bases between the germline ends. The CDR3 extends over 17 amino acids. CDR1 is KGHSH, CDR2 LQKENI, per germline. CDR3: CASSRVGLLGGSNEQFF. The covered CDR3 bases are TGTGCCAGCTCACGCGTGGGGCTGCTAGGCGGCTCGAATGAG.

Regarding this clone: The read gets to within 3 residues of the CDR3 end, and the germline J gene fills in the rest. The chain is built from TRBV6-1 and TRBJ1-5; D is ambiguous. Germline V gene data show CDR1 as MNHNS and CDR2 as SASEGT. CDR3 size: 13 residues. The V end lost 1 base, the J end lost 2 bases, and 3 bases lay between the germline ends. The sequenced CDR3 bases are TGTGCCAGCAGTGAAGGCGGCAATCAGCCC. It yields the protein CASSEGGNQP. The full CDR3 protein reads CASSEGGNQPQHF.

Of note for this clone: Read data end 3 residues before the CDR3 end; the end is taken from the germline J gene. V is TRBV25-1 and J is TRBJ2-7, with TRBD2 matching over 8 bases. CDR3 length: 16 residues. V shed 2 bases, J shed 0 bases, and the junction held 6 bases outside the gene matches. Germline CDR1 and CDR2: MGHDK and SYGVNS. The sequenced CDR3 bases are TGTGCCAGCAGTGAAGGGGTGAGCGGGAGCTCCTACGAG. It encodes CASSEGVSGSSYE. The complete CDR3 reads CASSEGVSGSSYEQYF.

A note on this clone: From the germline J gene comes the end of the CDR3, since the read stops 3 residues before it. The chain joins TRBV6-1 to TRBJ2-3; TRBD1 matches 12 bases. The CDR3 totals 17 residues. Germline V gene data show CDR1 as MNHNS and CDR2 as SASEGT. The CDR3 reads CASSEQWDRGHLETQYF. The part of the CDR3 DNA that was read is TGTGCCAGCAGTGAACAGTGGGACAGGGGGCATCTAGAGACG.

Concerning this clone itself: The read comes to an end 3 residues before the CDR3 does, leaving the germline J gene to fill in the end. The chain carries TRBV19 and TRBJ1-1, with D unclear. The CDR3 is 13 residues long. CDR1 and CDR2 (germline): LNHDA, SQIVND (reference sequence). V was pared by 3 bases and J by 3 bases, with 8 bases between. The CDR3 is CASSISGYTEAFF. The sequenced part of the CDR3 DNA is TGTGCCAGTAGTATCTCGGGGTACACTGAA.

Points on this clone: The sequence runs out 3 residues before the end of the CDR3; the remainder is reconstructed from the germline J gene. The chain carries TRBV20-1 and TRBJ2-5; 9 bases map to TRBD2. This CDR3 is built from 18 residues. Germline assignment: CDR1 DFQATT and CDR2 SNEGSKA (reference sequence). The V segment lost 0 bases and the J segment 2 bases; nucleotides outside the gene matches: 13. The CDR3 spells CSARDGKRGAQSQETQYF. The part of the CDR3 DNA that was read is TGCAGTGCTAGAGATGGGAAGCGGGGGGCCCAGTCACAAGAGACC.

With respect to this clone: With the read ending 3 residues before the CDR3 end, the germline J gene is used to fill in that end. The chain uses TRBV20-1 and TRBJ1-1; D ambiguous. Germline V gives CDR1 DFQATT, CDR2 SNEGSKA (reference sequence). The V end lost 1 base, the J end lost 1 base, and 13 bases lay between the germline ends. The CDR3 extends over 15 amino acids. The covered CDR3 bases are TGCAGTGCTAGAGTTAGTTTTTCCAAGAACACTGAA. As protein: CSARVSFSKNTE. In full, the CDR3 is CSARVSFSKNTEAFF.

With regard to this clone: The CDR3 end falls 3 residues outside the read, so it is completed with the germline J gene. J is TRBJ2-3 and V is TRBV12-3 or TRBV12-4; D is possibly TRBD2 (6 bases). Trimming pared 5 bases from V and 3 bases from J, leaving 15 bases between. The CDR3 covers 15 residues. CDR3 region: CASSPTGGVTDTQYF. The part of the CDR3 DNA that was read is TGTGCCAGCAGTCCCACCGGGGGTGTAACAGATACG.

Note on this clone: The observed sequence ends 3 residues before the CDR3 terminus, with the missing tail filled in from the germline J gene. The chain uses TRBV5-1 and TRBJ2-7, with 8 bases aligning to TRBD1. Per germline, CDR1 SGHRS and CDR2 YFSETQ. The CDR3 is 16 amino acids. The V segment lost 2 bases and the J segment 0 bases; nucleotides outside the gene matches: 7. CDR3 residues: CASSLMTGARSYEQYF. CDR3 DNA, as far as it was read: TGCGCCAGCAGCTTAATGACAGGGGCCCGCTCCTACGAG.

The CDR3 loop reads CASSFGTSNEQFF. The DNA read from the CDR3 is TGTGCCAGCAGTTTTGGCACCAGTAATGAG. The J gene is TRBJ2-1, the V gene TRBV28; no clear D. Read coverage stops 3 residues before the CDR3 terminus; the germline J gene supplies the remainder. V dropped 3 bases and J dropped 7 bases, with 10 bases sitting between them. The CDR3 is made up of 13 amino acids. Per the germline V gene, CDR1 is MDHEN and CDR2 is SYDVKM.

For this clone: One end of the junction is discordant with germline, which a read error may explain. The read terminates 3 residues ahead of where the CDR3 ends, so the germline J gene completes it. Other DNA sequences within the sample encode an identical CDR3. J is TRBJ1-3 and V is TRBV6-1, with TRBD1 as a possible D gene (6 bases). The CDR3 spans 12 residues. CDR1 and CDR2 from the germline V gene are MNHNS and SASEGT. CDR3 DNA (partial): TGTGCCAGCAGTGACAGGGGCCACACT. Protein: CASSDRGHT. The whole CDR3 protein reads CASSDRGHTIYF.

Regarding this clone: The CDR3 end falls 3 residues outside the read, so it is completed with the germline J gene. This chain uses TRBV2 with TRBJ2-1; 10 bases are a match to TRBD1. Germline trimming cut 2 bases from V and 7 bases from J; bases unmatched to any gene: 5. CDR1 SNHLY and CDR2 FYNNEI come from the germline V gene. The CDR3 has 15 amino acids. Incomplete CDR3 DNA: TGTGCCAGCAGTGAATTGGGGACAGGGGTGAATGAG. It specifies CASSELGTGVNE. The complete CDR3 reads CASSELGTGVNEQFF. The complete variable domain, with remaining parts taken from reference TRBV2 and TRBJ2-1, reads EPEVTQTPSHQVTQMGQEVILRCVPISNHLYFYWYRQILGQKVEFLVSFYNNEISEKSEIFDDQFSVERPDGSNFTLKIRSTKLEDSAMYFCASSELGTGVNEQFFGPGTRLTVL.

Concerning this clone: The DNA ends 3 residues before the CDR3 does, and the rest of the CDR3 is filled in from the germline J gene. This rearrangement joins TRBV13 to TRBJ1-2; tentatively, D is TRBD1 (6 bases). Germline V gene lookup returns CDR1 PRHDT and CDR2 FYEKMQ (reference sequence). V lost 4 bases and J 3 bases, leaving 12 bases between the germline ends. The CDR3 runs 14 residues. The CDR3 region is CASSSQDSHYGYTF. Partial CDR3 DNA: TGTGCCAGCAGCTCCCAGGACAGTCACTATGGC.

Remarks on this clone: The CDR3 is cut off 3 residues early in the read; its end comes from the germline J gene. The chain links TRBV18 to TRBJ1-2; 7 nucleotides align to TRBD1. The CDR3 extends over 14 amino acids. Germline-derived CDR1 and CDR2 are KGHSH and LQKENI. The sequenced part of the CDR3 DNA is TGTGCCAGCTCCCCGGACAGGTTAAGGGATACC. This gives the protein CASSPDRLRDT. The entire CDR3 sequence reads CASSPDRLRDTYTF.

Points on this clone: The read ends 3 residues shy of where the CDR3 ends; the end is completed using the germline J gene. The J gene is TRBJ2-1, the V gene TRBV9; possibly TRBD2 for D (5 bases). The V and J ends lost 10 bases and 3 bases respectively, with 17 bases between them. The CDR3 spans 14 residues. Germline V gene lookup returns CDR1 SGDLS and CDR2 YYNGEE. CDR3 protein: CAGSPGLLYNEQFF. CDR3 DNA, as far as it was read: TGTGCCGGAAGCCCAGGACTCCTCTACAATGAG.

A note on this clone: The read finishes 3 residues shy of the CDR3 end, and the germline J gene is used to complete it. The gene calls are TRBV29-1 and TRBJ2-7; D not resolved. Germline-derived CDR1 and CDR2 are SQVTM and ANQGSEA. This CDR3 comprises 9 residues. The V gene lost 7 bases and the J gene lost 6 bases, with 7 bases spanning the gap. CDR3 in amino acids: CSDGSEQYF. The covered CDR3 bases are TGCAGCGACGGTAGCGAG.

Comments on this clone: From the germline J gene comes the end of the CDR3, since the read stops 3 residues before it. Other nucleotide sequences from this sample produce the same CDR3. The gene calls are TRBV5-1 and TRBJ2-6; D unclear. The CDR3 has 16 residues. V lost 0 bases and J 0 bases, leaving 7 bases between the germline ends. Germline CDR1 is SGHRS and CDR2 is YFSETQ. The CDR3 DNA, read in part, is TGCGCCAGCAGCTTGGTTACTTTCTCTGGGGCCAACGTC. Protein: CASSLVTFSGANV. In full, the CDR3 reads CASSLVTFSGANVLTF.

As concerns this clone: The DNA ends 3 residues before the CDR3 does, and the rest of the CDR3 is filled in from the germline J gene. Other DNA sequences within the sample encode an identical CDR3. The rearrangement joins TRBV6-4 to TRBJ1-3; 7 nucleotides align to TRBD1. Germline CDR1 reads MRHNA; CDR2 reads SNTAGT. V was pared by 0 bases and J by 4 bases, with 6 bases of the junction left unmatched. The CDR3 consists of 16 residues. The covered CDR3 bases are TGTGCCAGCAGTGACTCGCAACAGGGGAGGGGAAACACC. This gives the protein CASSDSQQGRGNT. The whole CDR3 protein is CASSDSQQGRGNTIYF.

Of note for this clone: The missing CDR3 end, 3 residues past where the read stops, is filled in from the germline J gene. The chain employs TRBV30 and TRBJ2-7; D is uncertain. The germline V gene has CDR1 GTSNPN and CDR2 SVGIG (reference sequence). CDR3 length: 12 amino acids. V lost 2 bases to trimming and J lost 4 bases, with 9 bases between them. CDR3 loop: CAWSISTYEQYF. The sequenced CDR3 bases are TGTGCCTGGAGTATTAGTACTTACGAG.

The covered CDR3 bases are TGTGCCAGCAGCTTCAGGGGCAAGGGTGAAAAA. Encoded protein: CASSFRGKGEK. The CDR3 reads in full as CASSFRGKGEKLFF. The chain has TRBV7-6 and TRBJ1-4; D possibly corresponds to TRBD1 (6 bases). The observed sequence ends 3 residues before the CDR3 terminus, with the missing tail filled in from the germline J gene. The germline V gene encodes CDR1 SGHVS and CDR2 FNYEAQ. Between the trimmed V and J ends, which lost 3 bases and 7 bases, there was a span of 12 bases. The length of the CDR3 is 14 residues.

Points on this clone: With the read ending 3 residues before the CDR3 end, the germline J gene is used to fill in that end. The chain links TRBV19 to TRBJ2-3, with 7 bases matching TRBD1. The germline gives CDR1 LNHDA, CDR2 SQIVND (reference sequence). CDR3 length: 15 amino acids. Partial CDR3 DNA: TGTGCCAGTAGTATGAGACAGGGTTACGATCAGCCG. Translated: CASSMRQGYDQP. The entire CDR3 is CASSMRQGYDQPQYF.

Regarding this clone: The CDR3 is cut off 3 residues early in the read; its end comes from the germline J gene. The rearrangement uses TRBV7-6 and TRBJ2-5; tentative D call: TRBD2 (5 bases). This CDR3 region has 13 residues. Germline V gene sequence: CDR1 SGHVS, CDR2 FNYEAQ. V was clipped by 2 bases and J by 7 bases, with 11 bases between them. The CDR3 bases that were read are TGTGCCAGCAGCTTATTACGGGCGGGGACC. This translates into CASSLLRAGT. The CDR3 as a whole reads CASSLLRAGTQYF.

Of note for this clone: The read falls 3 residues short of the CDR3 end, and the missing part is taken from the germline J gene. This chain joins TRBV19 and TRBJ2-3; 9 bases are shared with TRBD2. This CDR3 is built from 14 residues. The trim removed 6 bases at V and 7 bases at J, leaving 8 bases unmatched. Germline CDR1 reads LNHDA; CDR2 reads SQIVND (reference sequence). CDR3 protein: CASRPRGGAHTQYF. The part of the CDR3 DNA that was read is TGTGCCAGTAGGCCTCGCGGGGGGGCCCATACG.

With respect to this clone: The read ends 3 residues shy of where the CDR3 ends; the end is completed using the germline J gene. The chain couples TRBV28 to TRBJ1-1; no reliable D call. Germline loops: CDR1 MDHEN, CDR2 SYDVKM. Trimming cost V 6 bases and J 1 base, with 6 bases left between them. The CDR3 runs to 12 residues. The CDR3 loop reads CASSPRNTEAFF. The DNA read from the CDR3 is TGTGCCAGCAGCCCCCGGAACACTGAA.

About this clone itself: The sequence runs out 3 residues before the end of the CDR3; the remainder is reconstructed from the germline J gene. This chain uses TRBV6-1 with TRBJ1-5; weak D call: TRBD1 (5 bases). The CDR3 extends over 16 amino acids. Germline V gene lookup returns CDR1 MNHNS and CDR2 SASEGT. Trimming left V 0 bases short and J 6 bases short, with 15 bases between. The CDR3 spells CASSEALPGGGQPQHF. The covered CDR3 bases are TGTGCCAGCAGTGAAGCGCTTCCCGGGGGAGGTCAGCCC.

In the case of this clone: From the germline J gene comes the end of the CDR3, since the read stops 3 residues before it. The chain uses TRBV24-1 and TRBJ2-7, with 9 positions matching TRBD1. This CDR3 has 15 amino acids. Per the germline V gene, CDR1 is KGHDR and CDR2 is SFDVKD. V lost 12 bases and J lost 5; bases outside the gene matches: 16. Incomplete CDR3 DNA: TGTGCCCCCTGCCCCGGGACAGGGAAGTCCCACGAG. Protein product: CAPCPGTGKSHE. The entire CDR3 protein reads CAPCPGTGKSHEQYF.

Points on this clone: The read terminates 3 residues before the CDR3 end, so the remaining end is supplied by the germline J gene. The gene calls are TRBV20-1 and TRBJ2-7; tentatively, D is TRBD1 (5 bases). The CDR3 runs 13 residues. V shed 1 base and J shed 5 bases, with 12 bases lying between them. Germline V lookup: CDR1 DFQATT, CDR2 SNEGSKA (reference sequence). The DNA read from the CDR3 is TGCAGTGCTAGAGTCTTCGGCAGGGACGAG. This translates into CSARVFGRDE. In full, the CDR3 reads CSARVFGRDEQYF.

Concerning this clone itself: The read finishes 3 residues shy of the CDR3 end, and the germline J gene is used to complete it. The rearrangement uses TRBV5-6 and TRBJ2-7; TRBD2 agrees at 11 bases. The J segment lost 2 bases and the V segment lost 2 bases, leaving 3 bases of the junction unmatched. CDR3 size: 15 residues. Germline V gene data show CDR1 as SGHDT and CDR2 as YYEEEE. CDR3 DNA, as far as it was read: TGTGCCAGCAGCTTTCCGGGACTAGCGGCCTACGAG. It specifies CASSFPGLAAYE. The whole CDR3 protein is CASSFPGLAAYEQYF.

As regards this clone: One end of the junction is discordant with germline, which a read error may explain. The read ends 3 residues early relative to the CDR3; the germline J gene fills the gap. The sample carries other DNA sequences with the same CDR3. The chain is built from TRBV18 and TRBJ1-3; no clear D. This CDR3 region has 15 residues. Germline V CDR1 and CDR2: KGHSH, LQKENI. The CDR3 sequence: CASSPTEISGNTIYF. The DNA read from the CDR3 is TGTGCCAGCTCACCAACAGAGATCTCTGGAAACACA. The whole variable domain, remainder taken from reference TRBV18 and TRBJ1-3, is NAGVMQNPRHLVRRRGQEARLRCSPMKGHSHVYWYRQLPEEGLKFMVYLQKENIIDESGMPKERFSAEFPKEGPSILRIQQVVRGDSAAYFCASSPTEISGNTIYFGEGSWLTVV.

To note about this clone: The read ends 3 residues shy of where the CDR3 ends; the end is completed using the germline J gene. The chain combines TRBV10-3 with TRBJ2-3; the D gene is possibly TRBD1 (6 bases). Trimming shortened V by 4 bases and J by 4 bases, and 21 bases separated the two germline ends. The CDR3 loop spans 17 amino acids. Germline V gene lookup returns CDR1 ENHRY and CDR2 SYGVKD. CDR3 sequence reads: CAISVTSRDTLADTQYF. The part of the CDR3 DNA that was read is TGTGCCATCAGTGTCACCAGTAGGGACACTTTGGCAGATACG.